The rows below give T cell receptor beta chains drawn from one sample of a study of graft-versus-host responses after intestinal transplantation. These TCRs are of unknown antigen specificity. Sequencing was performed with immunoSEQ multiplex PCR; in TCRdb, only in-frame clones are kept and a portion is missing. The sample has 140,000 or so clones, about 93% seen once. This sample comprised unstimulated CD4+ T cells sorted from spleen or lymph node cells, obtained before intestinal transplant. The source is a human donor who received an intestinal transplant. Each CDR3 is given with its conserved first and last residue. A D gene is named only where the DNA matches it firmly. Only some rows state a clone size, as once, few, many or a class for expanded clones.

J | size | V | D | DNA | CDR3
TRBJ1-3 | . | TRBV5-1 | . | TGCGCCAGCAGCTTGGGCAGGGGAAACACCATATATTTT | CASSLGRGNTIYF
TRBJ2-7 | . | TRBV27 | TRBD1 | TGTGCCAGCAGCAGAGACAGGGGCGACTCCTACGAGCAGTACTTC | CASSRDRGDSYEQYF
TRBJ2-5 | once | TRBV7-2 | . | TGTGCCAGCAGCCGGACTGGGGAGGCCCAGTACTTC | CASSRTGEAQYF
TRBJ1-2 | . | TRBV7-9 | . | TGTGCCAGCAGCTTAGGGGGCGCTTATGGCTACACCTTC | CASSLGGAYGYTF
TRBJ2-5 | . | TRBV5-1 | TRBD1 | TGCGCCAGCAGCTTGTCCGGGACAGGGGAGACCCAGTACTTC | CASSLSGTGETQYF
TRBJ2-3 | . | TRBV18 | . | TGTGCCAGCTCACCAGGAGATACGCAGTATTTT | CASSPGDTQYF
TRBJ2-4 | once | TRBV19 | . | TGTGCCAGTAGTACCCCGGGGGGCTCAAGAGACATTCAGTACTTC | CASSTPGGSRDIQYF
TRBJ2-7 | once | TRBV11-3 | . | TGTGCCAGCAGCGCCAGGGCTACCTACGAGCAGTACTTC | CASSARATYEQYF
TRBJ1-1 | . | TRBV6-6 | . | TGTGCCAGCAGTCTAAGGGATTGGTTGAACACTGAAGCTTTCTTT | CASSLRDWLNTEAFF
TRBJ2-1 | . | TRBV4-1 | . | TGCGCCAGCAGCCTACGACAGGCAACATATAATGAGCAGTTCTTC | CASSLRQATYNEQFF
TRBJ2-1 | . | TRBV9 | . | TGTGCCAGCAGCGTAGGGTCTGTAACCTTCTCCTACAATGAGCAGTTCTTC | CASSVGSVTFSYNEQFF
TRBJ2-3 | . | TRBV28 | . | TGTGCCAGCAGTGACAGGACAAGGGTAAGGACGCAGTATTTT | CASSDRTRVRTQYF
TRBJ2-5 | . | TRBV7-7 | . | TGTGCCAGCAGCTACGATTCCTGGGAGACCCAGTACTTC | CASSYDSWETQYF
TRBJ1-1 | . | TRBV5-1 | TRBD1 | TGCGCCAGCAGCTCTGGACAGGGAGGTACTGAAGCTTTCTTT | CASSSGQGGTEAFF
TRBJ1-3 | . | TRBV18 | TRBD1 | TGTGCCAGCTCACCCGACAGGGATAAAAACACCATATATTTT | CASSPDRDKNTIYF
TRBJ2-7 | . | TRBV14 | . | TGTGCCAGCAGCCAAGAGGGGTGGGGTGAGCAGTACTTC | CASSQEGWGEQYF
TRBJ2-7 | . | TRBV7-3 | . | TGTGCCAGCAGCCCGCAGTCCGGACAGTATCATACGTTGAACTTC | CASSPQSGQYHTLNF
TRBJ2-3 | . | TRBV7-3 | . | TGTGCCAGCAGCTTAACGAGCCGCACAGATACGCAGTATTTT | CASSLTSRTDTQYF
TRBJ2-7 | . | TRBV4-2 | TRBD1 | TGTGCCAGCAGCCAAGGTCGTAGTAAGGGACAGGGTTACGAGCAGTACTTC | CASSQGRSKGQGYEQYF
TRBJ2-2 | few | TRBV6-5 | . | TGTGCCAGCAGTTACTCGGGGGGATTCATCGGGGAGCTGTTTTTT | CASSYSGGFIGELFF
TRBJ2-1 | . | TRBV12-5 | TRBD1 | TGTGCTAGTGGTTTGGCGACCGGGACAGGGAGGGGTGGCTACAATGAGCAGTTCTTC | CASGLATGTGRGGYNEQFF
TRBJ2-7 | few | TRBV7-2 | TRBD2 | TGTGCCAGCAGCTTCCAATTCGGGGGGGCGTGGGAGCAGTACTTC | CASSFQFGGAWEQYF
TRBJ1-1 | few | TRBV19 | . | TGTGCCAGCCCCCCGGGGGGAAACACTGAAGCTTTCTTT | CASPPGGNTEAFF
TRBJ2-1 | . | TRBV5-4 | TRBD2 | TGTGCCAGCAGCTTTCCCGGGAGGGGGAATGAGCAGTTCTTC | CASSFPGRGNEQFF
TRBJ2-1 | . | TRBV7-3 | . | TGTGCCAGCAGCTTTCGAGGGGACTCCTACAATGAGCAGTTCTTC | CASSFRGDSYNEQFF
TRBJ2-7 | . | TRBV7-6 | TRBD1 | TGTGCCAGCAGCTTAGAGGGACAGAACTACGAGCAGTACTTC | CASSLEGQNYEQYF
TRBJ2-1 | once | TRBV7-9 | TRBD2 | TGTGCCAGCAGCTTAGTTACTAGCGGGGAGCAGTTCTTC | CASSLVTSGEQFF
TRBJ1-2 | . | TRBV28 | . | TGTGCCAGCACCCCCCCTGGAGGGAATCATCCTTCCGGTGGCTACACCTTC | CASTPPGGNHPSGGYTF
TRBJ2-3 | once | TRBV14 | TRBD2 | TGTGCCAGCAGCCAGTTAGCGGGTCGCACAGATACGCAGTATTTT | CASSQLAGRTDTQYF
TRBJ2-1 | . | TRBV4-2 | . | TGTGCCAGCAGCCTAGCCGGGCCTGATGACAATGAGCAGTTCTTC | CASSLAGPDDNEQFF
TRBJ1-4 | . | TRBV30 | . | TGTGCCTGCCCTAAAGGGGCAGATAATGAAAAACTGTTTTTT | CACPKGADNEKLFF
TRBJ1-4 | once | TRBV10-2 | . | TGCGCCAGCATGGGTGGGCCCAATGAAAAACTGTTTTTT | CASMGGPNEKLFF
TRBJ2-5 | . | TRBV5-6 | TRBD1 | TGTGCCAGCAGCTTGGGAGGACAGGGGGCGCTCCCAGAGACCCAGTACTTC | CASSLGGQGALPETQYF
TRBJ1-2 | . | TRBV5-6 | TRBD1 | TGTGCCAGCAGCTTGGTCGACAGGGGGCAGGATGGCTACACCTTC | CASSLVDRGQDGYTF
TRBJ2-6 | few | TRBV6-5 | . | TGTGCCACCCTTCAGTCTGGGGCCAACGTCCTGACTTTC | CATLQSGANVLTF
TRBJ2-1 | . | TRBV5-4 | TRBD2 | TGTGCCAGCAGCTTGCGCACGGGGGGACTCAATGAGCAGTTCTTC | CASSLRTGGLNEQFF
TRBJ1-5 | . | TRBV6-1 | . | TGTGCCAGCAGTGAAGAGGTAGGGGGGGGCAATCAGCCCCAGCATTTT | CASSEEVGGGNQPQHF
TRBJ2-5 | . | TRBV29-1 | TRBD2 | TGCAGCGTTGTTCGGGAGGGAGAGACCCAGTACTTC | CSVVREGETQYF
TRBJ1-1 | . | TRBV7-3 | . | TGTGCCAGCAGCTTGATTGGGTTGGGGGCCACTGAAGCTTTCTTT | CASSLIGLGATEAFF
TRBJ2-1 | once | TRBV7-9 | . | TGTGCCAGCAGCTTGAGGGGAGTAATAAATGAGCAGTTCTTC | CASSLRGVINEQFF
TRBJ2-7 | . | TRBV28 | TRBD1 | TGTGCCAGCAGTTCCCCGGGACAGGGCTTAGGTTACGAGCAGTACTTC | CASSSPGQGLGYEQYF
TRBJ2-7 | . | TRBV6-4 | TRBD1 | TGTGCCAGCAGTGAGACAGGGGGCTGGAACGAGCAGTACTTC | CASSETGGWNEQYF
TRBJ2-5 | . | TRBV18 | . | TGTGCCAGCTCACCAGCCCAAGAGACCCAGTACTTC | CASSPAQETQYF